A single sample is the source of the 14 T cell receptor beta chains below, sequenced in a study of T cell responses to AZD1222 COVID-19 vaccine. Generated by immunoSEQ multiplex PCR, the TCRdb table keeps only in-frame clones and is missing some. Of about 190,000 clones detected, approximately 90% appear once; the ten largest clones hold 0.95% to 1%. Material: peripheral blood, obtained on day 0 of AZD1222 vaccination. The receptors originated from an adult in good health.

CDR3 sequence: CASSPTGTYEQFF. CDR3 bases: TGTGCCAGCAGCCCGACCGGCACCTATGAGCAGTTCTTC. The gene calls are TRBV5-8 and TRBJ2-1; the D is unclear. Germline-derived CDR1 and CDR2 are SGHTS and YDEGEE. The CDR3 sequence is 13 residues long. V gave up 4 bases and J gave up 8 bases, with 13 bases separating them.

This rearrangement joins TRBV9 to TRBJ1-2, with 9 bases lining up with TRBD1. CDR1 SGDLS and CDR2 YYNGEE come from the germline V gene. V lost 2 bases and J lost 7; bases outside the gene matches: 9. The CDR3 covers 15 residues. The CDR3 region is CASSVSHRGRGGYTF. The CDR3 coding sequence is TGTGCCAGCAGCGTTTCACACAGGGGGCGGGGTGGCTACACCTTC.

The V and J genes are TRBV29-1 and TRBJ1-5; no definite D call. Deletions cut 5 bases from V and 8 bases from J, with 13 bases between. This CDR3 region has 12 residues. CDR1 and CDR2 (germline): SQVTM, ANQGSEA. The DNA of the CDR3 is TGCAGCGTTAGGGTGTCCGGGGAGCCCCAGCATTTT. Protein: CSVRVSGEPQHF.

The genes are TRBV3-1 (or the pseudogene TRBV3-2) and TRBJ1-5; D may be TRBD1 (6 bases). Trimming left V 3 bases short and J 6 bases short, with 21 bases between. The CDR3 length is 17 residues. CDR1 is LGHDT and CDR2 is YNNKEL in the germline V gene (reference sequence). The CDR3 loop is CASSHDPWRGLGQPQHF. DNA for the CDR3: TGTGCCAGCAGCCACGATCCTTGGAGGGGGTTAGGTCAGCCCCAGCATTTT.

The genes are TRBV27 and TRBJ2-3; TRBD1 aligns across 9 bases. The CDR3 contains 16 residues. V gave up 6 bases and J gave up 2 bases; unmatched junction bases: 9. CDR1 is MNHEY and CDR2 is SMNVEV in the germline V gene (reference sequence). CDR3 sequence (DNA): TGTGCCAGCAGAGGCCTTGACAGGGGGGACACAGATACGCAGTATTTT. It translates to CASRGLDRGDTDTQYF.

V gene TRBV5-4 combines with J gene TRBJ2-7, with D perhaps TRBD2 (6 bases). Germline CDR1 SGHNT, CDR2 YYREEE (reference sequence). The CDR3 extends over 13 amino acids. V lost 4 bases and J lost 4, with 12 bases in between. The CDR3 sequence: CASSHRSGYEQYF. The DNA for the CDR3 is TGTGCCAGCAGCCACCGCAGCGGGTACGAGCAGTACTTC.

This CDR3 reads CASSSEGNYGYTF. CDR3 nucleotides: TGTGCCAGCAGCTCCGAGGGGAACTATGGCTACACCTTC. The chain is built from TRBV7-2 and TRBJ1-2; perhaps TRBD1 as D (5 bases). Germline loops: CDR1 SGHTA, CDR2 FQGNSA. With 4 bases removed from V and 2 bases from J, the gap between germline ends came to 8 bases. The CDR3 runs 13 residues.

The chain has TRBV19 and TRBJ1-6, with TRBD1 as a possible D gene (6 bases). The CDR3 has 14 residues. The germline CDR1 and CDR2 sequences are LNHDA and SQIVND (reference sequence). The V end lost 2 bases, the J end lost 10 bases, and 12 bases lay between the germline ends. The CDR3 DNA follows: TGTGCCAGTAGTATATCTGGGGGCTGGTCACCCCTCCACTTT. Translating it yields CASSISGGWSPLHF.

V usage is TRBV5-8 and J usage is TRBJ2-7; 8 bases are a match to TRBD1. CDR1 SGHTS and CDR2 YDEGEE come from the germline V gene. The junction had 7 bases not matched to a gene; V was cut back by 6 bases and J by 2 bases. The CDR3 is 14 residues long. The CDR3 protein is CASISWTGPYEQYF. Here the CDR3 DNA reads TGTGCCAGCATCTCCTGGACAGGGCCCTACGAGCAGTACTTC.

A single count supports this clone. The J gene is TRBJ2-7, the V gene TRBV9; 13 bases map to TRBD2. The CDR3 length is 15 residues. The V segment lost 2 bases and the J segment 3 bases; nucleotides outside the gene matches: 2. CDR1 and CDR2 (germline): SGDLS, YYNGEE. The CDR3 coding sequence is TGTGCCAGCAGCGTCGGACTAGCGGGGGTCTACGAGCAGTACTTC. It specifies CASSVGLAGVYEQYF. Using reference TRBV9 and TRBJ2-7 for the parts outside the CDR3, the full variable domain is DSGVTQTPKHLITATGQRVTLRCSPRSGDLSVYWYQQSLDQGLQFLIQYYNGEERAKGNILERFSAQQFPDLHSELNLSSLELGDSALYFCASSVGLAGVYEQYFGPGTRLTVT.

This rearrangement joins TRBV5-1 to TRBJ2-7; 10 bases match TRBD2. Unmatched junction bases numbered 13, after V lost 0 bases and J lost 4 bases. This CDR3 comprises 18 residues. Looked up from germline, CDR1 is SGHRS and CDR2 is YFSETQ. The DNA of the CDR3 is TGCGCCAGCAGCTTGGAGTCCCCTAGCGGGGGCCCTGGGTACGAGCAGTACTTC. This gives the protein CASSLESPSGGPGYEQYF. Together with reference TRBV5-1 and TRBJ2-7, the CDR3 gives the full variable domain: KAGVTQTPRYLIKTRGQQVTLSCSPISGHRSVSWYQQTPGQGLQFLFEYFSETQRNKGNFPGRFSGRQFSNSRSEMNVSTLELGDSALYLCASSLESPSGGPGYEQYFGPGTRLTVT.

J is TRBJ2-7 and V is TRBV4-2; D gene unclear. Trimming took off 0 bases at V and 6 bases at J, with 12 bases between the two ends. Germline lookup yields CDR1 LGHNA and CDR2 YNFKEQ. There are 14 residues in the CDR3. The CDR3 DNA follows: TGTGCCAGCAGCCAAGATAACCTAATCGGCGAGCAGTACTTC. Protein: CASSQDNLIGEQYF.

The chain is built from TRBV23-1 and TRBJ1-2; the D gene is possibly TRBD1 (5 bases). TRBV23-1 is given ORF status, its function remaining uncertain. The CDR3 is 14 amino acids. Trimming stripped 1 base from V and 5 bases from J, with 11 bases between. DNA of the CDR3: TGCGCCAGCAGTCAATTGGGACTGTATTATGGCTACACCTTC. Amino acids: CASSQLGLYYGYTF.

The gene calls are TRBV7-2 and TRBJ1-1; D is unresolved. Trimming shortened V by 0 bases and J by 6 bases, and 14 bases separated the two germline ends. The CDR3 extends over 15 amino acids. Germline V lookup: CDR1 SGHTA, CDR2 FQGNSA. The DNA of the CDR3 is TGTGCCAGCAGCTTAGCCAACCACCTTACGGCTGAAGCTTTCTTT. It encodes CASSLANHLTAEAFF.